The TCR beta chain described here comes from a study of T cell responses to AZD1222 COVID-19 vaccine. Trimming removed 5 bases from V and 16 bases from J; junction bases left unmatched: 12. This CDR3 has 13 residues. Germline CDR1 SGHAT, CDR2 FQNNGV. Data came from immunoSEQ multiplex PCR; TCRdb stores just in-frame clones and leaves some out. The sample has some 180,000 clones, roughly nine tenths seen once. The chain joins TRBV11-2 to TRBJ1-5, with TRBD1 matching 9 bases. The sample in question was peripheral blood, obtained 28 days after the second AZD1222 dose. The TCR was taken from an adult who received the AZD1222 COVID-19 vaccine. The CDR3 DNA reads TGTGCCAGCAGCCAATTCTCCGGGACAGGGAAACATTTT. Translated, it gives CASSQFSGTGKHF.